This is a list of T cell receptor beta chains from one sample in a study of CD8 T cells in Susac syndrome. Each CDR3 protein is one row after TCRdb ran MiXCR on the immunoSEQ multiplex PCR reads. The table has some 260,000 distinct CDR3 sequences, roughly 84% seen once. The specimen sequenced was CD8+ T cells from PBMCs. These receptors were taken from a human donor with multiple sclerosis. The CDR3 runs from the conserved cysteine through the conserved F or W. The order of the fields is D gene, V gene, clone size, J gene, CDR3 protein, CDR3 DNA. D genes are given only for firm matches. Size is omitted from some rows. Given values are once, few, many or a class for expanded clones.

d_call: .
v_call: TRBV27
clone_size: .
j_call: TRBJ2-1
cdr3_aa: CASSKDSSYNEQFF
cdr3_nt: TGTGCCAGCAGTAAGGACAGTTCTTACAATGAGCAGTTCTTC

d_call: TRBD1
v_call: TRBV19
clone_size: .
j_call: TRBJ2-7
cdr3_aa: CASSAGQGFAYEQYF
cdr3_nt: TGTGCCAGTAGTGCTGGACAGGGATTCGCCTACGAGCAGTACTTC

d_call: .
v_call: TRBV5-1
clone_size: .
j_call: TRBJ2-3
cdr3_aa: CASSYPDGKNTDTQYF
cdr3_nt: TGCGCCAGCAGCTACCCAGACGGGAAAAACACAGATACGCAGTATTTT

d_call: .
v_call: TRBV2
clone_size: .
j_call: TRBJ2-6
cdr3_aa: CASSEMLGTLSGANVLTF
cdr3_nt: TGTGCCAGCAGTGAAATGCTAGGGACCCTCTCTGGGGCCAACGTCCTGACTTTC

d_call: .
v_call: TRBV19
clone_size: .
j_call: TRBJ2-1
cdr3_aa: CASARILNNEQFF
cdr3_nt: TGTGCCAGTGCCCGGATACTAAACAATGAGCAGTTCTTC

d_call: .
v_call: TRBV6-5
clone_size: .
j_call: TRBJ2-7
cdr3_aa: CASSYSMSRVLSYEQYF
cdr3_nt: TGTGCCAGCAGTTACTCGATGTCCAGGGTATTGTCCTACGAGCAGTACTTC

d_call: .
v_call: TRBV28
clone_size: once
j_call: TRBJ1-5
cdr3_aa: CASSDYRAAYNQPQHF
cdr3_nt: TGTGCCAGCAGCGACTATCGGGCAGCCTACAATCAGCCCCAGCATTTT

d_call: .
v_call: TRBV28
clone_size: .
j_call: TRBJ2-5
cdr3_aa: CASSLRGLPQETQYF
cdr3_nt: TGTGCCAGCAGCCTCAGGGGCCTGCCCCAAGAGACCCAGTACTTC

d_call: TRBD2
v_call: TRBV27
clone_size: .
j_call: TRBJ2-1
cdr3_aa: CASSSIGTSGPNEQFF
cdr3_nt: TGTGCCAGCAGTTCGATAGGGACTAGCGGCCCCAATGAGCAGTTCTTC

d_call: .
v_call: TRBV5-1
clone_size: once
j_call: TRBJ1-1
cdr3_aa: CASSLDEGSTEAFF
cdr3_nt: TGCGCCAGCAGCTTGGATGAGGGGAGCACTGAAGCTTTCTTT

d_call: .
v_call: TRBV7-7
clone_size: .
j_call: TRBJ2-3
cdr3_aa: CASSLGLRDTQYF
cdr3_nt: TGTGCTAGCAGCTTAGGTCTTCGGGATACGCAGTATTTT

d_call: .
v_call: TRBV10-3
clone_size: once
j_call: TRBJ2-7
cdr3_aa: CAISEPGRSNYEQYF
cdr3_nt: TGTGCCATCAGTGAGCCTGGGAGGTCAAACTACGAGCAGTACTTC

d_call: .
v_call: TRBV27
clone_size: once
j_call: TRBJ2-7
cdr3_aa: CASSLGWGPWREQYF
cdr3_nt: TGTGCCAGCAGTTTAGGGTGGGGCCCGTGGCGCGAGCAGTACTTC

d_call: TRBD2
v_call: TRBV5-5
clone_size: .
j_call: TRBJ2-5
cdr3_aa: CASRPGTSGTQETQYF
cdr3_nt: TGTGCCAGCAGACCTGGGACTAGCGGAACACAAGAGACCCAGTACTTC

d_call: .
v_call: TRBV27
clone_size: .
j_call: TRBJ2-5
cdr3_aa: CASTGRGGGGQETQYF
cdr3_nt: TGTGCCAGCACCGGAAGGGGAGGGGGCGGTCAAGAGACCCAGTACTTC

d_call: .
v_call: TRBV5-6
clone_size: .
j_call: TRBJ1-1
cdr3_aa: CASSLGAQGSGTEAFF
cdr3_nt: TGTGCCAGCAGCTTGGGGGCACAGGGTTCGGGCACTGAAGCTTTCTTT

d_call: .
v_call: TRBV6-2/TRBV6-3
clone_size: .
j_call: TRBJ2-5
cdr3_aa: CASSYPQETQYF
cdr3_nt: TGTGCCAGCAGTTACCCACAAGAGACCCAGTACTTC

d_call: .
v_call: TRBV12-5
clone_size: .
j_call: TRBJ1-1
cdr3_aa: CASGFSRETEAFF
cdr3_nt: TGTGCTAGTGGTTTCTCCCGGGAAACTGAAGCTTTCTTT

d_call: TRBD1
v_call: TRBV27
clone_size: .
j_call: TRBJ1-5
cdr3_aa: CASSFLGGGRNQPQHF
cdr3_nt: TGTGCCAGCAGTTTCTTAGGGGGCGGGCGAAATCAGCCCCAGCATTTT

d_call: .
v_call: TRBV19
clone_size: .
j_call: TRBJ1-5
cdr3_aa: CASSPGIVGQPQHF
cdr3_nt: TGTGCCAGTAGTCCAGGCATTGTCGGGCAGCCCCAGCATTTT

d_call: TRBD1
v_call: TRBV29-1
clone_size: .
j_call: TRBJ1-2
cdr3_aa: CSVEGQLPHGYTF
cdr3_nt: TGCAGCGTGGAGGGACAGTTACCGCATGGCTACACCTTC

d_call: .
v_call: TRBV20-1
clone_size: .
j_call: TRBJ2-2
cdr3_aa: CSASSEGEGSTGELFF
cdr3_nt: TGCAGTGCCAGCAGTGAGGGGGAGGGAAGCACCGGGGAGCTGTTTTTT

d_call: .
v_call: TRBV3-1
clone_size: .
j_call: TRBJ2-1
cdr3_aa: CASSRDVEDNEQFF
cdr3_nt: TGTGCCAGCAGCCGAGATGTAGAGGACAATGAGCAGTTCTTC

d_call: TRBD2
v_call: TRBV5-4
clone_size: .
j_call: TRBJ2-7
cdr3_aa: CASSLLAGKYEQYF
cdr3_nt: TGTGCCAGCAGCCTACTAGCGGGGAAGTACGAGCAGTACTTC